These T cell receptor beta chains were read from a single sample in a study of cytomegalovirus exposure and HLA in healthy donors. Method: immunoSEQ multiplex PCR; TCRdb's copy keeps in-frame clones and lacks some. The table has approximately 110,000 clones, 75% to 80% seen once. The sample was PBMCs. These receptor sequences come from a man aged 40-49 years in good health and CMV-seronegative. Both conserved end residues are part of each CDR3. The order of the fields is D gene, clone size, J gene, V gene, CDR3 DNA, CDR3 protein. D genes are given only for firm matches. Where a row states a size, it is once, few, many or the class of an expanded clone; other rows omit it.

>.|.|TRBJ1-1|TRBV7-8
TGTGCCAGCGGGTCAAGGGGGGGCTTGAACACTGAAGCTTTCTTT
CASGSRGGLNTEAFF
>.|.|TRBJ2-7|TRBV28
TGTGCCAGCAGTTTTCTACGAGCGGCGTACGAGCAGTACTTC
CASSFLRAAYEQYF
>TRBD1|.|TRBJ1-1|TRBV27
TGTGCCAGCAGTCCAGGGGGTTTGCGGACTGAAGCTTTCTTT
CASSPGGLRTEAFF
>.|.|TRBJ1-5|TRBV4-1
TGCGCCAGCAGCCCCGGGACGGGGGGTCAGCCCCAGCATTTT
CASSPGTGGQPQHF
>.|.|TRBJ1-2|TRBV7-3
TGTGCCAGCAGCCCCCGAACAGGGTCCCACTATGGCTACACCTTC
CASSPRTGSHYGYTF
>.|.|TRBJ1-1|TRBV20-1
TGCAGTGCGCACACAGGGAGAACTTTCTTT
CSAHTGRTFF
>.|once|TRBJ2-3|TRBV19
TGTGCCAGTAGGGCCCTTGGCGGAGACACAGATACGCAGTATTTT
CASRALGGDTDTQYF
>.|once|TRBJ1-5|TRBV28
TGTGCCAGCAGTCGGAGGGATGCGGGCAATCAGCCCCAGCATTTT
CASSRRDAGNQPQHF
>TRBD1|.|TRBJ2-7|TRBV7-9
TGTGCCAGCAGCTTAGGGCTGGACAGGGACTACGAGCAGTACTTC
CASSLGLDRDYEQYF
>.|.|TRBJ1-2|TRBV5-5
TGTGCCAGCAGCCAGCCCGGGGGGGGCCGTGACTATGGCTACACCTTC
CASSQPGGGRDYGYTF
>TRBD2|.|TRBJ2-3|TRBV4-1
TGCGCCAGCAGCCAAGGACTTAGCGGGGGGGCGAGCACAGATACGCAGTATTTT
CASSQGLSGGASTDTQYF
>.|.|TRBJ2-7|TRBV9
TGTGCCAGCAGCGCAGGGGACGAGGGGGAGCAGTACTTC
CASSAGDEGEQYF
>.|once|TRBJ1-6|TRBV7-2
TGTGCCAGCAGCTTAGTAGGGGCCGGTAATTCACCCCTCCACTTT
CASSLVGAGNSPLHF
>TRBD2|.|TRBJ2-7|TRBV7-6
TGTGCCAGCAGCTCGGGGGGGTTCGGGTCAACCTACGAGCAGTACTTC
CASSSGGFGSTYEQYF
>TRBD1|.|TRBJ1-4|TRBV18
TGTGCCAGCTCACCCAGACAGGGGACAACTAATGAAAAACTGTTTTTT
CASSPRQGTTNEKLFF
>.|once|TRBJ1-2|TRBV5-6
TGTGCCAGCAGCTTGCGGAAAGCGCCCTATGTCTACACCTTC
CASSLRKAPYVYTF
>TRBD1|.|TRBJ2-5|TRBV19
TGTGCCAGTAGTGTCCTTCCGGGACAGGGTGGAGGTGAGACCCAGTACTTC
CASSVLPGQGGGETQYF
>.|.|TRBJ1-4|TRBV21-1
TGTGCCAGCACCATTACAGGAGCTGTATCAACTAATGAAAAACTGTTTTTT
CASTITGAVSTNEKLFF
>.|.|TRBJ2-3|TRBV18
TGTGCCAGCTCACGCCAAATGGAGGCATCCACAGATACGCAGTATTTT
CASSRQMEASTDTQYF
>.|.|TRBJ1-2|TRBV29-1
TGCAGCGTTGGAAAACAGGGTGATGGCTACACCTTC
CSVGKQGDGYTF
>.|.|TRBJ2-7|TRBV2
TGTGCCAGCAGTGAGATGTGGGCCCGGGGCGAGCAGTACTTC
CASSEMWARGEQYF
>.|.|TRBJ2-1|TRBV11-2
TGTGCCAGCAGCCCCCCGGGCTCCTACAATGAGCAGTTCTTC
CASSPPGSYNEQFF